This T cell receptor beta chain was obtained from a study of blood T cell repertoires in COVID-19. Across the whole study: Whether acute or convalescent, the COVID-19 samples came from the United States, Italy and Spain. Sample material is recorded as cDNA or gDNA derived from T cells, B-cell-depleted T cells, or PBMCs.

The CDR3 has 16 residues. The ends were cut back, 4 bases at V and 4 bases at J, with 19 bases in the middle. Germline V gene data show CDR1 as LGHDT and CDR2 as YNNKEL (reference sequence). Per the authors' pipeline: Amplifying reference gene primers gave estimates of nucleated cell counts. Libraries were prepared by immunoSEQ multiplex PCR; TCRdb keeps only in-frame clonotypes and omits some of them. That table is the source of V, J and clone size, and D and trimming were worked out from the DNA. The repertoire consists of 140,000 or so clones, with about four fifths occurring once and the leading ten covering over 2.5%.

This TCR was sampled from a woman older than 75 with acute or convalescent COVID-19. The sequenced sample consisted of peripheral blood. The chain carries TRBV3-1 (or the pseudogene TRBV3-2) and TRBJ2-5; TRBD2 might be the D (7 bases). CDR3: CASSLVEGGPAETQYF. The CDR3 DNA sequence: TGTGCCAGCAGCCTCGTAGAGGGGGGGCCGGCAGAGACCCAGTACTTC.